Each of the 9 T cell receptor beta chains below was sequenced from the same sample in a study of healthy donors' naive CD4 and CD8 T cells. A linear amplification protocol produced the TCR libraries from about 510 ng of total RNA. Using its own MiXCR run on the reads, TCRdb lists one record per CDR3 protein. Among approximately 180,000 distinct CDR3 sequences listed, nearly 75% were seen once. Sequencing input: naive CD4+ and CD8+ T cells sorted from blood, pooled from several donors. These receptors all stem from a pool of human donors in good health; the sample pools cells from several healthy donors.

This CDR3 reads CASSLALAEQFF. Written as DNA, the CDR3 is TGTGCCAGCAGCTTAGCCCTGGCTGAGCAGTTCTTC. V usage is TRBV11-2 and J usage is TRBJ2-1; D gene uncertain. Per the germline V gene, CDR1 is SGHAT and CDR2 is FQNNGV. V lost 1 base, J lost 9 bases, and 7 bases lay in between. The CDR3 has 12 amino acids.

In its sample, this clonotype was seen once. The DNA is left out, because the CDR3 cannot be placed on it with certainty; the CDR3 is given as TCRdb lists it. CDR3 sequence: CASSFYICSAPTGRLAGGEQFF. The chain couples TRBV6-6 to TRBJ2-1; TRBD2 is the table's D call and was not checked against the DNA. The CDR3 numbers 22 amino acids, ends counted. CDR1 MNHNY and CDR2 SVGAGI come from the germline V gene (reference sequence).

This clonotype showed up just a few times. The chain links TRBV13 to TRBJ1-3; D remains ambiguous. The germline V gene encodes CDR1 PRHDT and CDR2 FYEKMQ (reference sequence). There are 16 residues in the CDR3. Trimming removed 4 bases from V and 0 bases from J, with 13 bases in between. The CDR3 DNA follows: TGTGCCAGCAGCTCAACCCGGGCTAGCTCTGGAAACACCATATATTTT. As protein: CASSSTRASSGNTIYF.

This clonotype was found a few times. V usage is TRBV29-1 and J usage is TRBJ1-1; D not certain. The V gene's germline CDR1 is SQVTM and CDR2 ANQGSEA. V was clipped by 4 bases and J by 1 base, with 4 bases between them. The CDR3 is made up of 11 amino acids. CDR3 bases: TGCAGCGTTGGGAAGAACACTGAAGCTTTCTTT. Its translation: CSVGKNTEAFF.

This clonotype was observed a handful of times. This chain links TRBV29-1 with TRBJ1-2; D perhaps matches TRBD1 (5 bases). Germline V gene data show CDR1 as SQVTM and CDR2 as ANQGSEA. V lost 3 bases to trimming and J lost 8 bases, with 16 bases between them. The CDR3 loop spans 13 amino acids. The CDR3 sequence is CSVEPGDEQGYTF. The DNA of the CDR3 is TGCAGCGTTGAGCCGGGGGATGAACAAGGCTACACCTTC.

The chain uses TRBV7-8 and TRBJ2-1; TRBD1 matches at 7 bases. The CDR3 has 12 residues. Germline CDR1 SGHVS, CDR2 FQNEAQ. The junction had 4 bases not matched to a gene; V was cut back by 5 bases and J by 9 bases. CDR3 nucleotide sequence: TGTGCCAGCAGCCGCCCAGGGGGTGAGCAGTTCTTC. Encoded protein: CASSRPGGEQFF.

This clonotype turned up a few times. The rearrangement joins TRBV29-1 to TRBJ2-1; tentatively, D is TRBD2 (6 bases). The CDR3 consists of 11 residues. Trimming left V 2 bases short and J 15 bases short, with 14 bases between. Germline V lookup: CDR1 SQVTM, CDR2 ANQGSEA. The CDR3 region is CSVERREDGFF. Here the CDR3 DNA reads TGCAGCGTTGAACGGCGGGAAGATGGGTTCTTC.

The table lists this clonotype with a count of one. The chain couples TRBV19 to TRBJ1-5, with D unresolved. Germline CDR1 is LNHDA and CDR2 is SQIVND (reference sequence). The CDR3 has 14 residues. Trimming left V 5 bases short and J 1 base short, with 9 bases between. For the CDR3, the DNA is TGTGCCAGTAGTTTCCTGGGGAGCAATCAGCCCCAGCATTTT. It translates to CASSFLGSNQPQHF.

J is TRBJ1-2 and V is TRBV6-5; D remains ambiguous. The germline V gene encodes CDR1 MNHEY and CDR2 SVGAGI. The CDR3 extends over 14 amino acids. The V end was cut by 6 bases, the J end by 4 bases, with 15 bases between. In DNA form, the CDR3 reads TGTGCCAGCAGATCCCTCACGTCTCTCTATGGCTACACCTTC. It encodes CASRSLTSLYGYTF.